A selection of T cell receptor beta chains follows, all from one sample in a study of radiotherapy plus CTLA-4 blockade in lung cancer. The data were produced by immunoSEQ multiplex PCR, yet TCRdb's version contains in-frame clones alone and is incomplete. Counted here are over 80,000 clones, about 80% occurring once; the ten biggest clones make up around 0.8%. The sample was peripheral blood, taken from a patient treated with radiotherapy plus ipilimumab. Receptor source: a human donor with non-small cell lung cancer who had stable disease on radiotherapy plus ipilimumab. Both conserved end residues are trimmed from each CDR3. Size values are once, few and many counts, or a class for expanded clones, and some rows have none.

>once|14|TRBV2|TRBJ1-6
ASSAGQTSYNSPLH
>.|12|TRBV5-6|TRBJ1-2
ASSLGRGLDGYT
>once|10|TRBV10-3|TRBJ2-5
AISEGEETQY
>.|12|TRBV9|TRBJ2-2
ASTLRGDTGELF
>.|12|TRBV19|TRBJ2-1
ASSIAGVSNEQF
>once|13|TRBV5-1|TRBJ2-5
ASSGGTGGLVTQY
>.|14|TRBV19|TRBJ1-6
ASSILGGTYNSPLH
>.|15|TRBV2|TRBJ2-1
ASSRNTPESFNNEQF
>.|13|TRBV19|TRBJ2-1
ASSIHSGRANEQF
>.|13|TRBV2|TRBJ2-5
ASSGKGFLRETQY
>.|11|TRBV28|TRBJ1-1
ASSKRGNTEAF
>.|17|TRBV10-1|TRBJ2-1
ASSGDTFSGRSRHNEQF
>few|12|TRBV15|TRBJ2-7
ATSRAGTTYEQY
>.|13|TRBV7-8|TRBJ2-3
ASSLGRKPTDTQY
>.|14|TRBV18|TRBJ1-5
ASSPGPRLNNQPQH
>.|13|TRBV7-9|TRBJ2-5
ASSTGQAPGETQY
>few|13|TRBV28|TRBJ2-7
ASSTQGHPTFEQY
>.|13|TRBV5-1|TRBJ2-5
ASSTSGTGVETQY
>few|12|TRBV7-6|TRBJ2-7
ASSPGTDPYEQY
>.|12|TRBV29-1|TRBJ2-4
SVASGGKGNIQY
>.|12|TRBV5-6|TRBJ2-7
ASSFGDINYEQY
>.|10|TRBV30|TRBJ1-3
AYPGSGNTIY
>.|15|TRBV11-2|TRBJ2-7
ASSLGGVGGEPYEQY
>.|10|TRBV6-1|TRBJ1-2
ASSDLPSFYT
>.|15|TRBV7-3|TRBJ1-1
ASSLDPPRRLGTEAF
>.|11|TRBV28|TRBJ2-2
ASVYRDTGELF
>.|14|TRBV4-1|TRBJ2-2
ASSREVAANTGELF
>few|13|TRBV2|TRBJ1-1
ASGDVVGGNTEAF
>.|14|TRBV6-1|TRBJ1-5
ASSEGGTGMGQPQH
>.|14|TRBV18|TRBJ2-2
ASSRGTGKNTGELF
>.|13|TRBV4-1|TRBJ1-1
ASSLSGQGSTEAF
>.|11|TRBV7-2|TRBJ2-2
ASSSTLAGELF
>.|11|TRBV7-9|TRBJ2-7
ASSPTESYEQY
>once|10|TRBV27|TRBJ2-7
ASFGTPGEQY
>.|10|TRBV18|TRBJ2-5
ASSPPGETQY
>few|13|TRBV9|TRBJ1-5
ASSVGEGNVQPQH
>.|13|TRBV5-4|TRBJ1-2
ASSNGGAGFYGYT
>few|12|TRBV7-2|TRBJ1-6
ASSFRQVDSPLH
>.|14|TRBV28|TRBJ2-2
ASSLGGQTNTGELF
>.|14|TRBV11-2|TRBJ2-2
ASSLVPGAGTGELF
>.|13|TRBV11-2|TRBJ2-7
ASSLGQQPTYEQY
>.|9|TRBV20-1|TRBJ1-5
SASPGWPQH
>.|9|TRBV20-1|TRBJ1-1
SARPGTEAF
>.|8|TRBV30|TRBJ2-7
AWGSYEQY
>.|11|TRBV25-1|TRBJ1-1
ASSKQENTEAF
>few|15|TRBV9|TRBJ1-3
ASSVVDSSSSGNTIY
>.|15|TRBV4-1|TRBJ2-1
ASSQERQPSSYNEQF
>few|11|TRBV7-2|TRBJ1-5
ASSSGSGGPQH
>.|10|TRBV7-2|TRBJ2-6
ASSPRANVLT
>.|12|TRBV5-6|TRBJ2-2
ASSGRGATGELF
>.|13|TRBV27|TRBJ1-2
ASTSLGTSNYGYT
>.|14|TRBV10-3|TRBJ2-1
AISALAGVVENEQF
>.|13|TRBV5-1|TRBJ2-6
ASSLEGNGANVLT
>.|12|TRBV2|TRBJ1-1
ASGLTGLHTEAF
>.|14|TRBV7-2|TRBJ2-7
ASSATSGRGINEQY